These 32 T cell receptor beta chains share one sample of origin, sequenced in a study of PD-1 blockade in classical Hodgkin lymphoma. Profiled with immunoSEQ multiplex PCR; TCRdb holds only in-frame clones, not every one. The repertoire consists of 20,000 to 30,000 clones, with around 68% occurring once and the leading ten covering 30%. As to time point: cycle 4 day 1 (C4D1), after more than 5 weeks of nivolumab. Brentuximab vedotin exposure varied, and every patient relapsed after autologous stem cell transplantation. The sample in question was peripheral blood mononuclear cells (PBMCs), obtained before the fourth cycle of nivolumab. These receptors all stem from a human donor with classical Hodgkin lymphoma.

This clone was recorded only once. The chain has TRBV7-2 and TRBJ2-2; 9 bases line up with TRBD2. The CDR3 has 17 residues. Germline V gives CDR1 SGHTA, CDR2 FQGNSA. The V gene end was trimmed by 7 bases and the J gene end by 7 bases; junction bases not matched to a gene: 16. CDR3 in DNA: TGTGCCAGCACCCGAGACGGAGGCGGGGGGGGCCTCGGGGAGCTGTTTTTT. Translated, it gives CASTRDGGGGGLGELFF.

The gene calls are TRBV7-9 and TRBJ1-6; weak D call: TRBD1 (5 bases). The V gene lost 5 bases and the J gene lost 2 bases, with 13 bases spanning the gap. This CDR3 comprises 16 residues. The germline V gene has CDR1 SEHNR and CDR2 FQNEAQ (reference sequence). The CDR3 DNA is TGTGCCAGCAGCCCTGCGGGGCTGACCTATAATTCACCCCTCCACTTT. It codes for CASSPAGLTYNSPLHF.

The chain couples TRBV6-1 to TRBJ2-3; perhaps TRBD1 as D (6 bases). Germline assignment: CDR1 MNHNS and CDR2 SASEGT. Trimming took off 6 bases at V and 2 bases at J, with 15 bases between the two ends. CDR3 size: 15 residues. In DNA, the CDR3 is TGTGCCAGCAGCGCATGGACAGAGCACACAGATACGCAGTATTTT. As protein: CASSAWTEHTDTQYF.

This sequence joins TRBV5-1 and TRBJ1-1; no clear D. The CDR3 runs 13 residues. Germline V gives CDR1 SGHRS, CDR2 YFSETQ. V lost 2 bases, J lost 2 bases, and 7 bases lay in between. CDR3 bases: TGCGCCAGCAGCTTCACGGCCAACACTGAAGCTTTCTTT. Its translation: CASSFTANTEAFF. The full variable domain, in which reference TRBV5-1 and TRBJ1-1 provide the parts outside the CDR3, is KAGVTQTPRYLIKTRGQQVTLSCSPISGHRSVSWYQQTPGQGLQFLFEYFSETQRNKGNFPGRFSGRQFSNSRSEMNVSTLELGDSALYLCASSFTANTEAFFGQGTRLTVV.

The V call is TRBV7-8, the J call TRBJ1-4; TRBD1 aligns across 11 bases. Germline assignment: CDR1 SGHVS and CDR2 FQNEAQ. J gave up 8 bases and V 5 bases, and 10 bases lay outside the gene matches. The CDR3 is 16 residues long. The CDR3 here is CASSGQGATLEEKLFF. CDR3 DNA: TGTGCCAGCAGCGGACAGGGGGCGACCCTGGAAGAAAAACTGTTTTTT. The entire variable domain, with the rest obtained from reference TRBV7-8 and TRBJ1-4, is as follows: GAGVSQSPRYKVAKRGQDVALRCDPISGHVSLFWYQQALGQGPEFLTYFQNEAQLDKSGLPSDRFFAERPEGSVSTLKIQRTQQEDSAVYLCASSGQGATLEEKLFFGSGTQLSVL.

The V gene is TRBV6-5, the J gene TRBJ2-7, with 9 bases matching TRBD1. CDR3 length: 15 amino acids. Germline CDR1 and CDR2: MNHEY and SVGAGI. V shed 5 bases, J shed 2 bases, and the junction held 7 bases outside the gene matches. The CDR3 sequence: CASSQSGTGTYEQYF. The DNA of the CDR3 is TGTGCCAGCAGTCAATCCGGGACAGGGACCTACGAGCAGTACTTC.

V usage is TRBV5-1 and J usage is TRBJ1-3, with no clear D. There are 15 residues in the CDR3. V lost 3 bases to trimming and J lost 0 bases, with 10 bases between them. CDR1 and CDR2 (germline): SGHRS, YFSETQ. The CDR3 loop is CASSYYLGSGNTIYF. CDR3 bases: TGCGCCAGCAGCTACTATCTAGGCTCTGGAAACACCATATATTTT.

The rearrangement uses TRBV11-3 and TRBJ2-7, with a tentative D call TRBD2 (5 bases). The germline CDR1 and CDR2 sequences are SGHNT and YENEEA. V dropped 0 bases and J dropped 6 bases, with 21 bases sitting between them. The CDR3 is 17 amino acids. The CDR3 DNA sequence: TGTGCCAGCAGCTTAGAGAGGGAACAGAAAACCTTCGGCGAGCAGTACTTC. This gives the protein CASSLEREQKTFGEQYF.

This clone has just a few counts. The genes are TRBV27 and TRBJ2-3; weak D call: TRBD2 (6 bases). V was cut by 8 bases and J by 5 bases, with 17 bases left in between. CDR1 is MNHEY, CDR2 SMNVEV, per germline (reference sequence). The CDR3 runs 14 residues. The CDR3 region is CASHGGGEVDTQYF. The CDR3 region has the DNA TGTGCCAGCCATGGTGGAGGGGAGGTAGATACGCAGTATTTT.

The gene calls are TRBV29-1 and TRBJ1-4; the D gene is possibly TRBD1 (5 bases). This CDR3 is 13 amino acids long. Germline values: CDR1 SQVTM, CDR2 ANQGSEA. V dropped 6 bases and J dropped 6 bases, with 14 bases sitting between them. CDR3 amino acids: CSVQGEADEKLFF. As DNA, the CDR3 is TGCAGCGTCCAGGGAGAGGCGGATGAAAAACTGTTTTTT.

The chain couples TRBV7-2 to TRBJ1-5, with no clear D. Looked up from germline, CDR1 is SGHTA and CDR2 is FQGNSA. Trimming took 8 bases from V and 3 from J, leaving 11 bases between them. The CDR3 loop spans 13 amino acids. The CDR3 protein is CASQMVNNQPQHF. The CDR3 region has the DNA TGTGCCAGCCAAATGGTAAACAATCAGCCCCAGCATTTT.

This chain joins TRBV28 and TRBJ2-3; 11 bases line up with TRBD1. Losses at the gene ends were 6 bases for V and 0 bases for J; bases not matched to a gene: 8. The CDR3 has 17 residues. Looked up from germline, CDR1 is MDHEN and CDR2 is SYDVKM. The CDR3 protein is CASRSDRGRESTDTQYF. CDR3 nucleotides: TGTGCCAGCAGGTCGGACAGGGGGCGGGAGAGCACAGATACGCAGTATTTT.

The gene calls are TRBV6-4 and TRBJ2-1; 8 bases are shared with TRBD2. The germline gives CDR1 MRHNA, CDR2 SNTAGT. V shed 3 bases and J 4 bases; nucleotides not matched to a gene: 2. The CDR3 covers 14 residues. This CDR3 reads CASSERGDYNEQFF. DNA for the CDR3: TGTGCCAGCAGTGAGCGGGGGGATTACAATGAGCAGTTCTTC.

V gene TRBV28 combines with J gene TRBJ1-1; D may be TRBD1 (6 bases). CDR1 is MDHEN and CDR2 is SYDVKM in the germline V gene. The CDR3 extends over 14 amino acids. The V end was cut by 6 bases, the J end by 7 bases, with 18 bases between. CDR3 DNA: TGTGCCAGCAGAGGTGGAGGGGGGGACCATGAAGCTTTCTTT. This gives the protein CASRGGGGDHEAFF.

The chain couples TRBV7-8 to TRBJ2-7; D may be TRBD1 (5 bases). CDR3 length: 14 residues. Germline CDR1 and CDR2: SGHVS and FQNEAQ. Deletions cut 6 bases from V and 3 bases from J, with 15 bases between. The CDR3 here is CASSIGAEIYEQYF. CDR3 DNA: TGTGCCAGCAGTATAGGGGCCGAGATCTACGAGCAGTACTTC.

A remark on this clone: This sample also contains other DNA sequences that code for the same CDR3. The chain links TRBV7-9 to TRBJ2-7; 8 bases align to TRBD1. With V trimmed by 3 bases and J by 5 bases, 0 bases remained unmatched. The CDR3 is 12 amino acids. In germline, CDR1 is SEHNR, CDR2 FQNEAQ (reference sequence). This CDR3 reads CASSLTGDEQYF. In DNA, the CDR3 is TGTGCCAGCAGCTTGACAGGGGACGAGCAGTACTTC.

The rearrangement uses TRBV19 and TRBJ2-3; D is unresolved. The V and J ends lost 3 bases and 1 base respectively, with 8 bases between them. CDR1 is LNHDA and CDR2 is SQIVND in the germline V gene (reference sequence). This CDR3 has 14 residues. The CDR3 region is CASSILDRTDTQYF. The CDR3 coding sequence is TGTGCCAGTAGTATTCTGGACCGCACAGATACGCAGTATTTT.

Here the CDR3 reads CASRETRGGNTIYF. The CDR3 bases are TGTGCCAGCAGGGAGACTCGGGGCGGAAACACCATATATTTT. J is TRBJ1-3 and V is TRBV28, with D possibly TRBD1 on 5 matching bases. The CDR3 has 14 amino acids. The V end lost 6 bases, the J end lost 4 bases, and 13 bases lay between the germline ends. Germline V gene sequence: CDR1 MDHEN, CDR2 SYDVKM. Combining the CDR3 with reference TRBV28 and TRBJ1-3 gives the whole variable domain DVKVTQSSRYLVKRTGEKVFLECVQDMDHENMFWYRQDPGLGLRLIYFSYDVKMKEKGDIPEGYSVSREKKERFSLILESASTNQTSMYLCASRETRGGNTIYFGEGSWLTVV.

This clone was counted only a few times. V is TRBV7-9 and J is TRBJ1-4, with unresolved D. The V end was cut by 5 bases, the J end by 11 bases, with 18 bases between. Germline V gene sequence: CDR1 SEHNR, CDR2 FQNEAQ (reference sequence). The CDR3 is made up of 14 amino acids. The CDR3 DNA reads TGTGCCAGCAGCATAGACCCGGCAGGAGGGAAACTGTTTTTT. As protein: CASSIDPAGGKLFF.

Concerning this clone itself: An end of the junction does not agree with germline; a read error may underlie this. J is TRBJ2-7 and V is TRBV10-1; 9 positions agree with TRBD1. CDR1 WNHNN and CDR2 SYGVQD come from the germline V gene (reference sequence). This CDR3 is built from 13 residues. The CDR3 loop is CASSELPGQGDDF. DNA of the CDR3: TGCGCCAGCAGTGAGTTACCGGGACAGGGAGACGACTTC.

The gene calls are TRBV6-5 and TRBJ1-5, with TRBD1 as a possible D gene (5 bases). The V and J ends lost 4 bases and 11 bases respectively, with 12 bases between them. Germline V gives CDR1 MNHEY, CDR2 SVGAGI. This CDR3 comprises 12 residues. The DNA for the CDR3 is TGTGCCAGCAGTTTAGCAGGGCGGGCCCAGCATTTT. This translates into CASSLAGRAQHF.

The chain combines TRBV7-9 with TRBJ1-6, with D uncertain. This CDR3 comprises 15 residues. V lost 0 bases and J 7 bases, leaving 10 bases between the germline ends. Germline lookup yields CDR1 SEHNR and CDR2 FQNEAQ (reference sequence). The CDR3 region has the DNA TGTGCCAGCAGCTTAGCGGGCGCGGAGAATTCACCCCTCCACTTT. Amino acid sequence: CASSLAGAENSPLHF.

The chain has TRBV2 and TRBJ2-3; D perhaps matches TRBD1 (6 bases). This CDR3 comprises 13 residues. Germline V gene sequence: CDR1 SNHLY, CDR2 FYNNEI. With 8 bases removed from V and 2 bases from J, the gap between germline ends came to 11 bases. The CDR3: CASRDKITDTQYF. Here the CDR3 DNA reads TGTGCCAGCCGGGACAAGATCACAGATACGCAGTATTTT.

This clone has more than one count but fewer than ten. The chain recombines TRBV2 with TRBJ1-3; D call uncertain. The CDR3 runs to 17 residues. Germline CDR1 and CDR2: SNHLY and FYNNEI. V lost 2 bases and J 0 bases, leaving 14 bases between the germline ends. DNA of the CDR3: TGTGCCAGCAGTGAATTAAAGGGAACCCCCTCTGGAAACACCATATATTTT. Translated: CASSELKGTPSGNTIYF.

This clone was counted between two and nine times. The CDR3 loop reads CASSLTGLGSTEAFF. As DNA, the CDR3 is TGTGCCAGCAGCTTAACCGGCTTGGGGTCCACTGAAGCTTTCTTT. V and J are TRBV11-2 and TRBJ1-1; D remains unclear. The CDR3 sequence is 15 residues long. In germline, CDR1 is SGHAT, CDR2 FQNNGV. V gave up 2 bases and J gave up 4 bases, with 14 bases separating them.

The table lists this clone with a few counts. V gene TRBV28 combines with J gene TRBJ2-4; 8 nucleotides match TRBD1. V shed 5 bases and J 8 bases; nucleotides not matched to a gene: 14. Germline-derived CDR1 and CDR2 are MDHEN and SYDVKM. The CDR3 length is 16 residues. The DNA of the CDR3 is TGTGCCAGCAGTCCGGCGGACAGGGCAGACAGGGACATTCAGTACTTC. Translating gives CASSPADRADRDIQYF.

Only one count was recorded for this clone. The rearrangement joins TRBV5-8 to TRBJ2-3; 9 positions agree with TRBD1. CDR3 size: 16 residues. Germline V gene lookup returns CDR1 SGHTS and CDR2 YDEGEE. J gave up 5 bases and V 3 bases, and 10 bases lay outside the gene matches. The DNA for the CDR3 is TGTGCCAGCAGCTCCGGGACAGGGTCTGCGATAGATACGCAGTATTTT. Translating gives CASSSGTGSAIDTQYF.

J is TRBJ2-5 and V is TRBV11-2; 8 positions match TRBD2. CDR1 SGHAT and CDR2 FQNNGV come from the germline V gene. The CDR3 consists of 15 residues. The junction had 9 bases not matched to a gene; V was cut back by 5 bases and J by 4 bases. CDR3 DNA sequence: TGTGCCAGCAGCCGGGGGGCGGGAGGCCTAGAGACCCAGTACTTC. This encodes CASSRGAGGLETQYF.

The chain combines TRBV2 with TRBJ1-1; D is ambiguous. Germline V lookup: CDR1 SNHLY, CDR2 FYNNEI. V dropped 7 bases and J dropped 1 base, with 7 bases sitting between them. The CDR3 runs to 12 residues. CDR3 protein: CASNRQNTEAFF. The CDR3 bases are TGTGCCAGCAATCGGCAGAACACTGAAGCTTTCTTT.

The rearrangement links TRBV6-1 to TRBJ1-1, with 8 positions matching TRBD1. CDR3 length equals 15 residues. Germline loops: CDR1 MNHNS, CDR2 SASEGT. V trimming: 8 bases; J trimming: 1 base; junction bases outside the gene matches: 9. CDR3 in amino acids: CASHPPGTGNTEAFF. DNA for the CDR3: TGTGCCAGCCACCCCCCCGGGACAGGGAACACTGAAGCTTTCTTT.

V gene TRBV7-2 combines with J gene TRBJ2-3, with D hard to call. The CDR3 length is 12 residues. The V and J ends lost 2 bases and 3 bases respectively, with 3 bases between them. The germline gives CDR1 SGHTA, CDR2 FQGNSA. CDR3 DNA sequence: TGTGCCAGCAGCTTATATACAGATACGCAGTATTTT. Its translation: CASSLYTDTQYF.

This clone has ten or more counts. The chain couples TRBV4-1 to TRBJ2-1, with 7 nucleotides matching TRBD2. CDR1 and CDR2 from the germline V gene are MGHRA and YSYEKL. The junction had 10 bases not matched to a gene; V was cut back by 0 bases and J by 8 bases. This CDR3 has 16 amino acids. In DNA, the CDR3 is TGCGCCAGCAGCCAAGAACTAGCGTCCTACGAGGATGAGCAGTTCTTC. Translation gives CASSQELASYEDEQFF.